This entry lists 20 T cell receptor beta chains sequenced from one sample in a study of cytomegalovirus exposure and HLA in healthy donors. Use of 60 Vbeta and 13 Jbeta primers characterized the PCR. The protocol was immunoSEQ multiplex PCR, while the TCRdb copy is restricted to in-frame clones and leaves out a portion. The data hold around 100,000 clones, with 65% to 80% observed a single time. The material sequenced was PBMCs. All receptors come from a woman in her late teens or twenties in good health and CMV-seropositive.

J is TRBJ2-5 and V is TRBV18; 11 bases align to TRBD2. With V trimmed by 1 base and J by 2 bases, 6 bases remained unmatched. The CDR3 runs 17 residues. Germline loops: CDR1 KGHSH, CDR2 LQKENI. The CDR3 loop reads CASSPLPTSGTQETQYF. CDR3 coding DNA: TGTGCCAGCTCACCACTCCCGACTAGCGGGACACAAGAGACCCAGTACTTC.

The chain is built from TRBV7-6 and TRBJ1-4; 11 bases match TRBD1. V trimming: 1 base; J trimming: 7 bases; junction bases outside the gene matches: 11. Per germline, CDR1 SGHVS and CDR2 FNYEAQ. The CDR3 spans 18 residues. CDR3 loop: CASSLVVGTGGLGEKLFF. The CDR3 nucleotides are TGTGCCAGCAGCTTAGTTGTCGGGACAGGGGGATTGGGTGAAAAACTGTTTTTT.

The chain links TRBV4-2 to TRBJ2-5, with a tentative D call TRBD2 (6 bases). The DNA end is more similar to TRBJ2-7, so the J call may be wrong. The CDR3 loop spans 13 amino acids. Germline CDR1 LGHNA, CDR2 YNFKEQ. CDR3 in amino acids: CASSQDTGDEQYF. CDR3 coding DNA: TGTGCCAGCAGCCAAGACACGGGAGACGAGCAGTACTTC.

CDR3 sequence reads: CSVEDPSLQREGGNIQYF. CDR3 nucleotide sequence: TGCAGCGTTGAAGATCCCTCACTACAGCGGGAGGGGGGGAACATTCAGTACTTC. The chain combines TRBV29-1 with TRBJ2-4; 10 positions agree with TRBD2. This CDR3 has 18 amino acids. V was pared by 0 bases and J by 7 bases, with 15 bases of the junction left unmatched. The germline V gene has CDR1 SQVTM and CDR2 ANQGSEA.

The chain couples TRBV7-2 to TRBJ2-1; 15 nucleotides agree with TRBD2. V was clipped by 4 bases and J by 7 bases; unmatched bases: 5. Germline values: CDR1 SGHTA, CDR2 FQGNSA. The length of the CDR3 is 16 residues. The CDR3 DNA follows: TGTGCCAGCAGCTCCCAGGGACTAGCGGGAGGAAATGAGCAGTTCTTC. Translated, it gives CASSSQGLAGGNEQFF.

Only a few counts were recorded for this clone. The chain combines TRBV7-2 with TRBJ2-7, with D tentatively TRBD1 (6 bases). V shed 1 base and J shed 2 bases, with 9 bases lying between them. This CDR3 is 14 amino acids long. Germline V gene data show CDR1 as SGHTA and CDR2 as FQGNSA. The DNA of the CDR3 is TGTGCCAGCAGCTTAGAGACAGGTACCTACGAGCAGTACTTC. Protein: CASSLETGTYEQYF.

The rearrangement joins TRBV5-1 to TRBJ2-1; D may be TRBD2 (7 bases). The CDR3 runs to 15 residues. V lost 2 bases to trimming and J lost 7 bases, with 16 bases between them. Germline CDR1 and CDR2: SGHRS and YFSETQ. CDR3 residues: CASSLGGGGQNEQFF. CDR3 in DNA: TGCGCCAGCAGCTTAGGGGGGGGCGGACAAAATGAGCAGTTCTTC.

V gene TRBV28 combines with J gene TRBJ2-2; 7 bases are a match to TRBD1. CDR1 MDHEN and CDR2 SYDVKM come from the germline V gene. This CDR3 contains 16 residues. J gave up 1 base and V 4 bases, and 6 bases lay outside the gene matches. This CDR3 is CASSSETGRNTGELFF. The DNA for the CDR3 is TGTGCCAGCAGTTCCGAGACAGGGAGGAACACCGGGGAGCTGTTTTTT. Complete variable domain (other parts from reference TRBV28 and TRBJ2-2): DVKVTQSSRYLVKRTGEKVFLECVQDMDHENMFWYRQDPGLGLRLIYFSYDVKMKEKGDIPEGYSVSREKKERFSLILESASTNQTSMYLCASSSETGRNTGELFFGEGSRLTVL.

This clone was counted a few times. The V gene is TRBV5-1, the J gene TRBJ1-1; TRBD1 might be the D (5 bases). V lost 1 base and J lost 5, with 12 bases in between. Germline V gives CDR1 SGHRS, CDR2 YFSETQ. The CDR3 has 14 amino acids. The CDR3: CASSLWGERTEAFF. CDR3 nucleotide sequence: TGCGCCAGCAGCTTGTGGGGGGAGCGAACTGAAGCTTTCTTT.

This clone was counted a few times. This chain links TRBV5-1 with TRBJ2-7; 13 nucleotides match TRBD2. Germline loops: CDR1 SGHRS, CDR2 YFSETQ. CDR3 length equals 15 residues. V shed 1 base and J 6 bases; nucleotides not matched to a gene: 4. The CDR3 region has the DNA TGCGCCAGCAGCTTGTTCGGGACTAGCGGGGCCGAGCAGTACTTC. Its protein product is CASSLFGTSGAEQYF.

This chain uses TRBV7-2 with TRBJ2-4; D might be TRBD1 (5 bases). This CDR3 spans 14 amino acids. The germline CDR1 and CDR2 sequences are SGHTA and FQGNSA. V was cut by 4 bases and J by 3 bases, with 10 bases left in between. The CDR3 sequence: CASSSRDFKNIQYF. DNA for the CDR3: TGTGCCAGCAGCTCCAGGGATTTCAAAAACATTCAGTACTTC. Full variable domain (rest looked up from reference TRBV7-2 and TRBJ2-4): GAGVSQSPSNKVTEKGKDVELRCDPISGHTALYWYRQSLGQGLEFLIYFQGNSAPDKSGLPSDRFSAERTGGSVSTLTIQRTQQEDSAVYLCASSSRDFKNIQYFGAGTRLSVL.

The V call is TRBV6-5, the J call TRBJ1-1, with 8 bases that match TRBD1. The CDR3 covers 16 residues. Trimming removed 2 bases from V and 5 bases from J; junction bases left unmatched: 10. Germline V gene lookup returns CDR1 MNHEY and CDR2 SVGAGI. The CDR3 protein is CASSYGGGRGLTEAFF. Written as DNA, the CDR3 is TGTGCCAGCAGTTACGGGGGGGGCAGGGGGCTTACTGAAGCTTTCTTT.

CDR3 nucleotide sequence: TGTGCCAGCAGCACAGGATCCTCCTACGAGCAGTACTTC. This encodes CASSTGSSYEQYF. This rearrangement joins TRBV6-1 to TRBJ2-7; possibly TRBD1 for D (5 bases). V was shortened by 6 bases and J by 0 bases, with 9 bases between the two germline ends. Germline values: CDR1 MNHNS, CDR2 SASEGT. The CDR3 has 13 residues.

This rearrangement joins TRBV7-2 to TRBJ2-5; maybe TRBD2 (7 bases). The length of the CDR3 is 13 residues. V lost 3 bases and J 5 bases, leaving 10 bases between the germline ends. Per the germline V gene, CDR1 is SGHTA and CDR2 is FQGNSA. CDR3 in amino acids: CASSFRGAETQYF. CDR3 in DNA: TGTGCCAGCAGCTTTCGGGGGGCGGAGACCCAGTACTTC.

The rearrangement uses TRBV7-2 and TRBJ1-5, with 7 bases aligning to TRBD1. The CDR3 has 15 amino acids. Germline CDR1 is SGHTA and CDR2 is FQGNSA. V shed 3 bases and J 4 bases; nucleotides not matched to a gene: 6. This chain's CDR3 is CASSLRQGPNQPQHF. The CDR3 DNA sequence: TGTGCCAGCAGCTTGCGACAGGGCCCGAATCAGCCCCAGCATTTT.

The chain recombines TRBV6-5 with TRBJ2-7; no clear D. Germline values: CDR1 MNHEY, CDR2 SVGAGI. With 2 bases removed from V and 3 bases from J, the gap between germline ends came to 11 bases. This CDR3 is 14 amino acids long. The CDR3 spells CASSYEQIDYEQYF. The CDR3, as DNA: TGTGCCAGCAGTTACGAGCAAATAGACTACGAGCAGTACTTC.

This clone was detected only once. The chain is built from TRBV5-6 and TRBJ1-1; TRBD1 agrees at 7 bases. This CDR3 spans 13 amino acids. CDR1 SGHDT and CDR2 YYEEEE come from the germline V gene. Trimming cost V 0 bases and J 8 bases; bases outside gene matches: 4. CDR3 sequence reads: CASSLEGTDEAFF. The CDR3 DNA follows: TGTGCCAGCAGCTTGGAGGGGACAGACGAAGCTTTCTTT.

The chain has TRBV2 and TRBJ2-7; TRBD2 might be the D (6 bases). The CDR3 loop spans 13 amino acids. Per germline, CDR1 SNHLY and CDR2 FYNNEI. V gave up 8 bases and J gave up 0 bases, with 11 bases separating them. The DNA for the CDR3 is TGTGCCAGCGGGGTGGAGGGCTCCTACGAGCAGTACTTC. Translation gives CASGVEGSYEQYF.

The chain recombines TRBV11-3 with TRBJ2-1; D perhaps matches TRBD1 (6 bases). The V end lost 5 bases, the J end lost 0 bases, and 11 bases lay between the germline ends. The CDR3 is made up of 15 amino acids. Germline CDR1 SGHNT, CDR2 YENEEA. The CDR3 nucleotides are TGTGCCAGCAGCCCTACAGGGAGCTCCTACAATGAGCAGTTCTTC. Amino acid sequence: CASSPTGSSYNEQFF.

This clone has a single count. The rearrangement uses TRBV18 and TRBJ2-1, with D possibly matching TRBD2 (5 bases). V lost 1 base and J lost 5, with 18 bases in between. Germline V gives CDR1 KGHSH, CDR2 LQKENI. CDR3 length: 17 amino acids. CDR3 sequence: CASSPLRTLATDNEQFF. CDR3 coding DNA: TGTGCCAGCTCACCACTTAGGACTCTTGCGACCGACAATGAGCAGTTCTTC.